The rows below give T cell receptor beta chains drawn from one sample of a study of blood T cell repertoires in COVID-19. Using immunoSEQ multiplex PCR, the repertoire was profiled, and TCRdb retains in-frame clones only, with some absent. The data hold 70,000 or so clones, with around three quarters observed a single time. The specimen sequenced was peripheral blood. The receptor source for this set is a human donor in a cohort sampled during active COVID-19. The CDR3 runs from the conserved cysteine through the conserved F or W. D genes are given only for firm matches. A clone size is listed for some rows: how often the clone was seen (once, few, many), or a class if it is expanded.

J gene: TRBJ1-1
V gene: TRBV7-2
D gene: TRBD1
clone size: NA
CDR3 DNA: TGTGCCAGCAGATTTGGGGACAGGATGGGGAACACTGAAGCTTTCTTT
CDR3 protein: CASRFGDRMGNTEAFF

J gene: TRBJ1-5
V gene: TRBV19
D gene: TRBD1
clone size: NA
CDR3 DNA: TGTGCCAGTAGGGACAGGGCCAATCAGCCCCAGCATTTT
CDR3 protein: CASRDRANQPQHF

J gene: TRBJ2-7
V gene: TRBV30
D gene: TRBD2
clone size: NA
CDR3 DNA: TGTGCCGGGGGAGGGCACGAGCAGTACTTC
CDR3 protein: CAGGGHEQYF

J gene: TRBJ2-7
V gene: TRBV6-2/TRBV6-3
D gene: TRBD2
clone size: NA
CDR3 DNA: TGTGCCAGCAGTCCACCCTACGGGAGGGCCTCTCAGTACGAGCAGTACTTC
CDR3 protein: CASSPPYGRASQYEQYF

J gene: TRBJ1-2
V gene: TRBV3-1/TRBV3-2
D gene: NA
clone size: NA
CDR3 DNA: TGTGCCAGCAGCCAAGGAGGAAGCTACACCTTC
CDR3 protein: CASSQGGSYTF

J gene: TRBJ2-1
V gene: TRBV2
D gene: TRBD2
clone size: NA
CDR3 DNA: TGTGCCAGCGCGGGACTAGCGGGAGCCTACAATGAGCAGTTCTTC
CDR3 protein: CASAGLAGAYNEQFF

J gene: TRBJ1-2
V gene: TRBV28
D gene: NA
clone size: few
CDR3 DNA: TGTGCCAGCAGTTTACCCCTAACTATAAGCTACACCTTC
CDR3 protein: CASSLPLTISYTF

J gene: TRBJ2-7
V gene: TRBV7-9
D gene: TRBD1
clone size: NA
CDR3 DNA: TGTGCCAGCAGCTCCACGGACAGGGGCGGCTACGAGCAGTACTTC
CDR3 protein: CASSSTDRGGYEQYF

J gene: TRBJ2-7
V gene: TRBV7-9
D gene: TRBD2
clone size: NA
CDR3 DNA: TGTGCCAGCAGCCTAAGACTAGCGGGAGTGACAAGCTCCTACGAGCAGTACTTC
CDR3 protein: CASSLRLAGVTSSYEQYF

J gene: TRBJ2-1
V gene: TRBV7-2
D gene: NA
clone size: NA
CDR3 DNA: TGTGCCAGCAGCTCTGTGCCGACAGTACCTGAGCAGTTCTTC
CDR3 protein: CASSSVPTVPEQFF

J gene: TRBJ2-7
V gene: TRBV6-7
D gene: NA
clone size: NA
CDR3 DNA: NA
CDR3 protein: CASSYHCRKVRYF

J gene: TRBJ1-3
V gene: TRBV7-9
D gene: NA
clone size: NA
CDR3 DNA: TGTGCCAGCAGCTTAAATCAGGTAGCTGGAAACACCATATATTTT
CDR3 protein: CASSLNQVAGNTIYF

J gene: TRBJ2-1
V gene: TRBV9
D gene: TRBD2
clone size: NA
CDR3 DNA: TGTGCCAGCAGCGTTCCCGGCGGGAGTTTCTCCAATGAGCAGTTCTTC
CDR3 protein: CASSVPGGSFSNEQFF

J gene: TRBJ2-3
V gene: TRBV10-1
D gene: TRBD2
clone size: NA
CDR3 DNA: TGCGCCAGCAGTTCTGCAATGGCGGGAGGGGGAGATACGCAGTATTTT
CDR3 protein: CASSSAMAGGGDTQYF

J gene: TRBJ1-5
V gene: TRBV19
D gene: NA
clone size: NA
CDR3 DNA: TGTGCCAGTAGTGTAAGCAATCAGCCCCAGCATTTT
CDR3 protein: CASSVSNQPQHF

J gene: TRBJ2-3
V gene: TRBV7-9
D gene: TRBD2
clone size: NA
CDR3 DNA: TGTGCCAGCAGCCGATCCGGGTGGAGCGGGGAATTGAGGACAGATACGCAGTATTTT
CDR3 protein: CASSRSGWSGELRTDTQYF

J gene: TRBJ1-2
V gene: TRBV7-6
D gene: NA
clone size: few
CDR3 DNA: TGTGCCAGCAGCTCAGGGACAACTACTAACTATGGCTACACCTTC
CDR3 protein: CASSSGTTTNYGYTF

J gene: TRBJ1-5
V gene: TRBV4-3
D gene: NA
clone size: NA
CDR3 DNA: TGCGCCAGCAGCCAAGAGAACGGCCCGGAGGAGCCCCAGCATTTT
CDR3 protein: CASSQENGPEEPQHF

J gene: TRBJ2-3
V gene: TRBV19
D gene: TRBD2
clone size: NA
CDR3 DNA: TGTGCCAGTAGTGAGCCGGGACTAGCGGTCACAGATACGCAGTATTTT
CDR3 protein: CASSEPGLAVTDTQYF

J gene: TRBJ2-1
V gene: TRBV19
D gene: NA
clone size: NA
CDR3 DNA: TGTGCCAGTAGGGTTAGTAGTCGGTATAATGAGCAGTTCTTC
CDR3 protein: CASRVSSRYNEQFF